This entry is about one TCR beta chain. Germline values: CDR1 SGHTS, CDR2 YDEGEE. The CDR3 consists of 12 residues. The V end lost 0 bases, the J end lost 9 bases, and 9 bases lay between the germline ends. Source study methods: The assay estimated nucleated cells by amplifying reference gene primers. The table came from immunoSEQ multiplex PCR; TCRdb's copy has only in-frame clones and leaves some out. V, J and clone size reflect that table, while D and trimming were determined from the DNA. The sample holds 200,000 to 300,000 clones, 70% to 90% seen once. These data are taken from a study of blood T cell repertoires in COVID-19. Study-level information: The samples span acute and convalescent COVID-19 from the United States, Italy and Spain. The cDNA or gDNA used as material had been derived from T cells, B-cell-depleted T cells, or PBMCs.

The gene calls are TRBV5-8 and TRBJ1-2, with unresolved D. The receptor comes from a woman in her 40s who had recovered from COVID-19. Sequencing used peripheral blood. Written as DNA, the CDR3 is TGTGCCAGCAGCTTGGACGGGGATCGCTACACCTTC. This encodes CASSLDGDRYTF.